The clone carrying this T cell receptor (beta chain) was observed a handful of times. The data were obtained in a study of molecular identifiers for immune sequencing clone quantification. Trimming took off 2 bases at V and 0 bases at J, with 11 bases between the two ends. There are 15 residues in the CDR3. Germline values: CDR1 GTSNPN, CDR2 SVGIG (reference sequence). Naive CD8 sequencing libraries were generated from around 18,000 to 910,000 sorted cells, with 10%, 30% or 50% RNA as input. Naive CD8 T cells were FACS-sorted by CD8+CD4-CCR7+CD45RA+ markers. As previously described, bulk TCR libraries were made using listed TCR primers. One entry per CDR3 protein results from TCRdb running MiXCR on the PCR reads. The table has hundreds of thousands of distinct CDR3 sequences, 20% seen once; the top ten hold under 0.95%.

The clonotype was recovered from a human donor in good health. Some libraries in this study had Jurkat cell RNA spiked in. Material for sequencing was naive CD8+ T cells from blood, with Jurkat cell RNA spiked in. This sample's subset: FACS-sorted CD8+CD4-CCR7+CD45RA+ naive T cells. The chain recombines TRBV30 with TRBJ1-3; D might be TRBD1 (6 bases). The CDR3 here is CAWSLDSYSGNTIYF. For the CDR3, the DNA is TGTGCCTGGAGTCTGGACAGCTACTCTGGAAACACCATATATTTT.